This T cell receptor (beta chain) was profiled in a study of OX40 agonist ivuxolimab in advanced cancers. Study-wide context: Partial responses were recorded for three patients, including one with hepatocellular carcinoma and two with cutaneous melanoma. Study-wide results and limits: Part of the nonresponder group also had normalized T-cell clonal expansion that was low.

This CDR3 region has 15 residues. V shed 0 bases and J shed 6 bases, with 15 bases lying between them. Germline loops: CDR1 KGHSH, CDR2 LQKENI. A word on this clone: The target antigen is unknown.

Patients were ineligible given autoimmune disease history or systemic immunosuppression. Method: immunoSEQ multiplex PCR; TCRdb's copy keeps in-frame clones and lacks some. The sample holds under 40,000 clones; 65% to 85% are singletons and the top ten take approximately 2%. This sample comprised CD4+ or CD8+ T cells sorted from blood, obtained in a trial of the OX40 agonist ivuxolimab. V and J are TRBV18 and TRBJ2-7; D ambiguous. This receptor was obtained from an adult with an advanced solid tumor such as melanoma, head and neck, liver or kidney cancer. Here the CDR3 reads CASSPPGSRSGEQYF. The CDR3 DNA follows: TGTGCCAGCTCACCACCGGGGTCCAGGTCTGGCGAGCAGTACTTC.